This T cell receptor (beta chain) was documented in a study of blood T cell repertoires in COVID-19 (dated by TCRdb to 2020 to 2022). About the study as a whole: Samples covering the acute and convalescent phases of COVID-19 were provided by collaborators in the United States, Italy and Spain. The material from the prospective study consisted of cDNA or gDNA derived from T cells, B-cell-depleted T cells, or PBMCs. Deeply sampled blood TCRbeta repertoires from subjects exposed to, actively infected with, or recovered from COVID-19 were included in the dataset. The repertoires were made available in a free public database intended to serve as a resource for research on the immune response to SARS-CoV-2. Samples were obtained from the ongoing ImmuneRACE study (first 160 participants) and from about 1,300 subjects provided by 6 global collaborators. Nearly every sample came with metadata listing a de-identified subject ID, COVID-19 status, age in years and sex. Where available, HLA class I and class II types were taken from metadata supplied by the sample provider and were not determined by assay-based typing.

In the prospective study, participants were roughly 18 to 95 years old, resided in approximately 25 geographic areas of the United States, and were enrolled through a virtual design. In the prospective study, participants were assigned to cohorts based on the clinical history participants reported in a screening survey and a study questionnaire. For ImmuneRACE Cohort 3, a participant was defined as recovered based on two consecutive negative NP/OP PCR tests, clearance by a healthcare professional, or resolution of symptoms. In the prospective study, whole blood, serum and a nasopharyngeal or oropharyngeal swab were collected from each participant by mobile phlebotomists. Prospective study participants could optionally give additional blood draws and questionnaires over an approximately 2-month period. Before DNA extraction, blood samples from the prospective study were shipped at room temperature or frozen.

V lost 7 bases and J lost 6 bases; the stretch between them is 8 bases long. Including cysteine and phenylalanine, the CDR3 has 11 amino acids. The sequence is cut down to CDR3 DNA, 33 bases in frame from base 1. CDR1 and CDR2 are drawn from the germline V gene: MDHEN, SYDVKM. The immunoSEQ Assay, a bias-controlled multiplex PCR, was used to amplify TCRbeta CDR3 regions from genomic DNA. From the authors' description of their analysis: The number of nucleated cells in each sample was estimated from the amplification of reference gene primers within the assay. To quantify the absolute abundance of each unique TCRbeta CDR3 rearrangement, sequence reads were collapsed and filtered. For each sample, productive Simpson clonality was calculated as the square root of Simpson's diversity index over productive rearrangements. In its TCRdb copy, this immuneACCESS table keeps in-frame sequences only and misses some clones. Where compared with another copy, unresolved V genes explain less than half of these, and the others have no known cause. For V, J and clone size, that table is used; D and trimming come from the DNA. The sample records about 270,000 clones, over 75% of which are singletons. Clones ranked in the top ten supply about 1% of the sample.

In the case of this clone: Which antigen it targets is not known. The record has no base qualities; no much larger clone is one base away.

The paper as a whole reports these results and caveats: The quantity of clinical and demographic metadata differed by source and by participant and was supplied without curation.

The chain couples TRBV28 to TRBJ2-3; the D gene is perhaps TRBD2, from 5 matching bases. Sequencing used PBMCs or T cells enriched from blood (not recorded which). The TCR comes from a woman aged 25 to 39 who had recovered from COVID-19. Read as DNA, the sequence is TGTGCCAGCATCAGAGGGGATACGCAGTATTTT. This codes for CASIRGDTQYF. The CDR3 plus the reference TRBV28 and TRBJ2-3 genes for the other parts give the full variable domain: DVKVTQSSRYLVKRTGEKVFLECVQDMDHENMFWYRQDPGLGLRLIYFSYDVKMKEKGDIPEGYSVSREKKERFSLILESASTNQTSMYLCASIRGDTQYFGPGTRLTVL.